A single sample gave rise to the 32 T cell receptor beta chains below, sequenced in a study of CD8 T cells in ankylosing spondylitis. TCRdb called the 5' RACE reads again in MiXCR, with one record for every CDR3 protein. The table records 250,000 or so distinct CDR3 sequences, 15% to 20% of them present only once. The sequencing sample was made of blood, either unsorted or a sorted T cell fraction (not recorded which). The source of these receptors is a male donor with ankylosing spondylitis or in good health (not recorded which).

The chain joins TRBV19 to TRBJ2-7; a weak D match, TRBD2 (6 bases). The CDR3 is 14 residues long. V lost 3 bases, J lost 3 bases, and 12 bases lay in between. CDR1 is LNHDA and CDR2 is SQIVND in the germline V gene (reference sequence). The CDR3 region has the DNA TGTGCCAGTAGTATCATCGGGGGAAGCTACGAGCAGTACTTC. Protein sequence: CASSIIGGSYEQYF.

This rearrangement joins TRBV12-3 or TRBV12-4 to TRBJ2-2; no definite D call. Trimming took off 1 base at V and 6 bases at J, with 6 bases between the two ends. CDR3 length: 13 amino acids. This CDR3 reads CASSLELSGELFF. The CDR3 DNA sequence: TGTGCCAGCAGTTTAGAGCTGTCCGGGGAGCTGTTTTTT.

The chain uses TRBV12-3 or TRBV12-4 and TRBJ2-1; 7 nucleotides agree with TRBD2. The CDR3 is made up of 19 amino acids. J lost 0 bases, V lost 0 bases, and 11 bases had no gene match. DNA of the CDR3: TGTGCCAGCAGTTTAGCGCCCCGGGACTACCTACCCTCCTACAATGAGCAGTTCTTC. This codes for CASSLAPRDYLPSYNEQFF.

In its sample, this clonotype was seen a few times. The chain carries TRBV15 and TRBJ2-7; TRBD2 agrees at 8 bases. Germline assignment: CDR1 LNHNV and CDR2 YYDKDF (reference sequence). The CDR3 is 18 residues long. Trimming removed 0 bases from V and 0 bases from J; junction bases left unmatched: 10. The CDR3 sequence: CATSRDRASGQYSYEQYF. CDR3 DNA: TGTGCCACCAGCAGAGATCGGGCTAGCGGGCAATACTCCTACGAGCAGTACTTC. Using reference TRBV15 and TRBJ2-7 for the parts outside the CDR3, the full variable domain is DAMVIQNPRYQVTQFGKPVTLSCSQTLNHNVMYWYQQKSSQAPKLLFHYYDKDFNNEADTPDNFQSRRPNTSFCFLDIRSPGLGDTAMYLCATSRDRASGQYSYEQYFGPGTRLTVT.

This clonotype was counted at least ten times. The chain carries TRBV29-1 and TRBJ2-1; D is uncertain. The germline gives CDR1 SQVTM, CDR2 ANQGSEA. V was pared by 7 bases and J by 10 bases, with 8 bases between. This CDR3 has 9 amino acids. CDR3 sequence: CSASPEQFF. CDR3 bases: TGCAGCGCCAGCCCCGAGCAGTTCTTC.

This clonotype was found a few times. The chain joins TRBV20-1 to TRBJ2-1, with 8 positions matching TRBD1. V lost 4 bases to trimming and J lost 7 bases; unmatched junction nucleotides: 9. The CDR3 consists of 14 residues. Germline V gene data show CDR1 as DFQATT and CDR2 as SNEGSKA (reference sequence). CDR3 nucleotides: TGCAGTGCTATAGCTCTGGACAGGGAGAATGAGCAGTTCTTC. It is translated as CSAIALDRENEQFF.

This clonotype was counted between two and nine times. The V and J genes are TRBV25-1 and TRBJ2-1; TRBD2 matches at 13 bases. Germline V CDR1 and CDR2: MGHDK, SYGVNS. V trimming: 2 bases; J trimming: 7 bases; junction bases outside the gene matches: 5. This CDR3 is 16 amino acids long. The DNA for the CDR3 is TGTGCCAGCAGTGAAGGGACTAGCGGGATTTCGAATGAGCAGTTCTTC. Residues: CASSEGTSGISNEQFF.

This chain links TRBV29-1 with TRBJ2-6; D may be TRBD2 (5 bases). CDR3 length: 14 amino acids. V was clipped by 5 bases and J by 0 bases, with 8 bases between them. The germline V gene encodes CDR1 SQVTM and CDR2 ANQGSEA. In nucleotides, the CDR3 is TGCAGCGTTCGGGGTTCCTCTGGGGCCAACGTCCTGACTTTC. Protein sequence: CSVRGSSGANVLTF.

The V and J genes are TRBV21-1 and TRBJ2-7; the table names TRBD1, a call not compared with the DNA. TRBV21-1 is reported as a pseudogene. The CDR3 has 13 amino acids. In DNA, the CDR3 is TGTGCCAGCAGCCCCGGGAGTTACCCTGGGCGGTACTTC. Amino acids: CASSPGSYPGRYF.

This clonotype was recorded a few times. The CDR3 protein is CAISESKGREQFF. In nucleotides, the CDR3 is TGTGCCATCAGTGAGTCGAAGGGACGGGAGCAGTTCTTC. The chain carries TRBV10-3 and TRBJ2-1; perhaps D is TRBD1 or TRBD2 (5 bases each). Germline V gene data show CDR1 as ENHRY and CDR2 as SYGVKD. Trimming took off 0 bases at V and 10 bases at J, with 10 bases between the two ends. This CDR3 spans 13 amino acids.

The chain employs TRBV13 and TRBJ1-1; TRBD1 is a possible D gene (6 bases). V was pared by 1 base and J by 5 bases, with 14 bases between. The CDR3 contains 15 residues. Germline CDR1 PRHDT, CDR2 FYEKMQ (reference sequence). Written as DNA, the CDR3 is TGTGCCAGCAGCTTAGTTCAGGGGTCTCATACTGAAGCTTTCTTT. It translates to CASSLVQGSHTEAFF. Full variable domain (rest looked up from reference TRBV13 and TRBJ1-1): AAGVIQSPRHLIKEKRETATLKCYPIPRHDTVYWYQQGPGQDPQFLISFYEKMQSDKGSIPDRFSAQQFSDYHSELNMSSLELGDSALYFCASSLVQGSHTEAFFGQGTRLTVV.

The chain links TRBV29-1 to TRBJ2-7, with D possibly TRBD1 on 8 matching bases. The V end was cut by 0 bases, the J end by 0 bases, with 12 bases between. The germline gives CDR1 SQVTM, CDR2 ANQGSEA. The CDR3 has 15 amino acids. CDR3 residues: CSVEEQGEGSYEQYF. CDR3 coding DNA: TGCAGCGTTGAAGAACAGGGGGAGGGCTCCTACGAGCAGTACTTC.

There are many counts of this clonotype. V and J are TRBV20-1 and TRBJ2-7; D assignment may be TRBD1 or TRBD2 (5 bases each). CDR1 DFQATT and CDR2 SNEGSKA come from the germline V gene (reference sequence). This CDR3 has 14 amino acids. V was shortened by 0 bases and J by 3 bases, with 12 bases between the two germline ends. CDR3 DNA: TGCAGTGCTAGAGACCCCGGGACGGTCTACGAGCAGTACTTC. Translation gives CSARDPGTVYEQYF.

The table lists this clonotype with a few counts. The gene calls are TRBV28 and TRBJ2-5, with D possibly TRBD2 on 6 matching bases. CDR3 size: 14 residues. V lost 3 bases, J lost 5 bases, and 13 bases lay in between. Germline CDR1 is MDHEN and CDR2 is SYDVKM. CDR3 residues: CASSFLGGDETQYF. The DNA of the CDR3 is TGTGCCAGCAGTTTTCTCGGAGGGGATGAGACCCAGTACTTC.

This clonotype was detected a few times. The V and J genes are TRBV5-6 and TRBJ2-5, with unresolved D. The CDR3 runs 15 residues. The germline V gene has CDR1 SGHDT and CDR2 YYEEEE. With 2 bases removed from V and 0 bases from J, the gap between germline ends came to 11 bases. DNA of the CDR3: TGTGCCAGCAGCTTTGGGGTCTTGTACCAAGAGACCCAGTACTTC. Translating it yields CASSFGVLYQETQYF. Full variable domain (missing parts from reference TRBV5-6 and TRBJ2-5): DAGVTQSPTHLIKTRGQQVTLRCSPKSGHDTVSWYQQALGQGPQFIFQYYEEEERQRGNFPDRFSGHQFPNYSSELNVNALLLGDSALYLCASSFGVLYQETQYFGPGTRLLVL.

J is TRBJ2-2 and V is TRBV6-1; D is unresolved. The V end was cut by 7 bases, the J end by 5 bases, with 14 bases between. Germline CDR1 and CDR2: MNHNS and SASEGT. The CDR3 length is 14 residues. The CDR3 loop reads CASTLITWTGELFF. The CDR3 nucleotides are TGTGCCAGCACCCTAATCACCTGGACCGGGGAGCTGTTTTTT.

The V gene is TRBV15, the J gene TRBJ1-1, with a possible D match to TRBD1 (5 bases). The CDR3 totals 14 residues. CDR1 and CDR2 from the germline V gene are LNHNV and YYDKDF (reference sequence). Trimming removed 0 bases at V and 6 bases at J, with 11 bases between. The chain's CDR3 is CATSRDSGGAEAFF. In DNA form, the CDR3 reads TGTGCCACCAGCAGAGATTCGGGGGGGGCTGAAGCTTTCTTT.

The V and J genes are TRBV25-1 and TRBJ1-5; 7 nucleotides agree with TRBD1. The CDR3 contains 14 residues. The V segment lost 5 bases and the J segment 8 bases; nucleotides outside the gene matches: 9. Germline CDR1 reads MGHDK; CDR2 reads SYGVNS. The CDR3 is CASSKTGPSEPQHF. For the CDR3, the DNA is TGTGCCAGCAGTAAGACAGGGCCGAGTGAGCCCCAGCATTTT.

This clonotype was seen a handful of times. The genes are TRBV6-1 and TRBJ2-2; tentatively, D is TRBD1 (5 bases). Germline values: CDR1 MNHNS, CDR2 SASEGT. This CDR3 is built from 13 residues. Trimming took off 9 bases at V and 6 bases at J, with 14 bases between the two ends. For the CDR3, the DNA is TGTGCCAGGGGTGGCAGGGTGGCCGGGGAGCTGTTTTTT. It codes for CARGGRVAGELFF.

This sequence joins TRBV20-1 and TRBJ2-3; 10 bases are a match to TRBD2. Germline V gene data show CDR1 as DFQATT and CDR2 as SNEGSKA (reference sequence). Germline trimming cut 0 bases from V and 2 bases from J; bases unmatched to any gene: 14. The CDR3 covers 19 residues. The CDR3 region has the DNA TGCAGTGCTAGAGATCCGATGTTGGGACTAGCGCATCACACAGATACGCAGTATTTT. Protein: CSARDPMLGLAHHTDTQYF.

This clonotype was counted only a few times. This sequence joins TRBV6-5 and TRBJ2-7, with TRBD1 matching 9 bases. Germline CDR1 reads MNHEY; CDR2 reads SVGAGI. The junction had 12 bases not matched to a gene; V was cut back by 2 bases and J by 7 bases. CDR3 length: 16 amino acids. The CDR3 coding sequence is TGTGCCAGCAGTTACGCCACCCGGGACAGGGTATTGGAGCAGTACTTC. Residues: CASSYATRDRVLEQYF.

This clonotype was detected a few times. This chain joins TRBV7-8 and TRBJ2-1; TRBD2 matches at 12 bases. Germline lookup yields CDR1 SGHVS and CDR2 FQNEAQ. V shed 5 bases, J shed 2 bases, and the junction held 7 bases outside the gene matches. The CDR3 has 17 residues. DNA for the CDR3: TGTGCCAGCAGCGACGCGGCTAGCGGGAGGGCCTACAATGAGCAGTTCTTC. This codes for CASSDAASGRAYNEQFF.

The sample holds a few counts of this clonotype. The chain recombines TRBV5-6 with TRBJ2-7, with D unresolved. Looked up from germline, CDR1 is SGHDT and CDR2 is YYEEEE. This CDR3 has 14 residues. With 0 bases removed from V and 2 bases from J, the gap between germline ends came to 9 bases. The CDR3 DNA reads as TGTGCCAGCAGCTTGGTGGGAACACCCTACGAGCAGTACTTC. Its protein product is CASSLVGTPYEQYF.

This clonotype was observed many times. J is TRBJ2-5 and V is TRBV7-9, with 7 bases matching TRBD1. The CDR3 loop spans 15 amino acids. Germline values: CDR1 SEHNR, CDR2 FQNEAQ (reference sequence). V lost 4 bases to trimming and J lost 5 bases; unmatched junction nucleotides: 10. The CDR3 nucleotides are TGTGCCAGCAGCTCCAGTAGACAGGGAGTGGAGACCCAGTACTTC. Translating it yields CASSSSRQGVETQYF.

The V gene is TRBV21-1, the J gene TRBJ2-7; the DNA was not compared with TRBD1, the D call given in the table. TRBV21-1 is flagged as a pseudogene. The CDR3 has 18 amino acids. The DNA for the CDR3 is TGTGCCAGCAGCAAAGGATGGTCCAGGCAGGGGGCTGATTGCGAGCAGTACTTC. Residues: CASSKGWSRQGADCEQYF.

This clonotype was detected ten times or more. The chain carries TRBV27 and TRBJ2-7; 10 nucleotides agree with TRBD2. CDR1 and CDR2 (germline): MNHEY, SMNVEV (reference sequence). V trimming: 6 bases; J trimming: 3 bases; junction bases outside the gene matches: 2. The CDR3 length is 13 residues. The CDR3 loop is CASRTSGIYEQYF. The CDR3 bases are TGTGCCAGCAGAACTAGCGGGATCTACGAGCAGTACTTC.

This clonotype has ten or more counts. This chain uses TRBV18 with TRBJ2-7; 9 bases align to TRBD1. V trimming: 2 bases; J trimming: 0 bases; junction bases outside the gene matches: 2. The germline gives CDR1 KGHSH, CDR2 LQKENI. This CDR3 contains 15 residues. The CDR3 protein is CASSPRQGGSYEQYF. CDR3 sequence (DNA): TGTGCCAGCTCACCAAGACAGGGGGGCTCCTACGAGCAGTACTTC.

The chain combines TRBV12-3 or TRBV12-4 with TRBJ2-1; TRBD2 aligns across 9 bases. The CDR3 runs to 16 residues. The V and J ends lost 5 bases and 6 bases, in that order; junction bases with no gene match: 11. The CDR3: CASSPQTSGLTNEQFF. The CDR3, as DNA: TGTGCCAGCAGTCCTCAGACTAGCGGTTTAACCAATGAGCAGTTCTTC.

The V call is TRBV12-3 or TRBV12-4, the J call TRBJ2-1, with a tentative D call TRBD2 (7 bases). The CDR3 is 17 amino acids. V lost 1 base and J lost 7, with 20 bases in between. The CDR3 DNA is TGTGCCAGCAGTTTAGAAGGGGGAGGGCCTTCCTTAAATGAGCAGTTCTTC. This gives the protein CASSLEGGGPSLNEQFF.

This clonotype has a handful of counts. The V gene is TRBV5-1, the J gene TRBJ2-7, with 8 positions matching TRBD2. This CDR3 has 15 amino acids. The J segment lost 4 bases and the V segment lost 0 bases, leaving 6 bases of the junction unmatched. Germline CDR1 SGHRS, CDR2 YFSETQ. Here the CDR3 reads CASSLDSGILYEQYF. Here the CDR3 DNA reads TGCGCCAGCAGCTTGGATAGCGGGATACTATACGAGCAGTACTTC.

This clonotype came up a few times. The J gene is TRBJ1-6, the V gene TRBV5-6; weak D call: TRBD1 (6 bases). The CDR3 sequence is 14 residues long. From germline, CDR1 is SGHDT and CDR2 YYEEEE. Trimming left V 4 bases short and J 8 bases short, with 13 bases between. CDR3 sequence (DNA): TGTGCCAGCAGCCAAAGCTCAGGGGATTCACCCCTCCACTTT. It encodes CASSQSSGDSPLHF.

This clonotype has just a few counts. The V call is TRBV27, the J call TRBJ1-2; no clear D. V dropped 4 bases and J dropped 8 bases, with 17 bases sitting between them. Looked up from germline, CDR1 is MNHEY and CDR2 is SMNVEV (reference sequence). This CDR3 has 14 residues. The CDR3 sequence: CASSSRPGPKGYTF. The CDR3 DNA reads as TGTGCCAGCAGTTCCAGACCCGGGCCCAAGGGCTACACCTTC.